This T cell receptor (beta chain) stems from a study of blood T cell repertoires in COVID-19 (dated by TCRdb to the early 2020s). Turning to the overall study: Samples covering the acute and convalescent phases of COVID-19 were provided by collaborators in the United States, Italy and Spain. The prospective study material was composed of cDNA or gDNA derived from T cells, B-cell-depleted T cells, or PBMCs. Subjects who had been exposed to COVID-19, were actively infected with it, or had recovered from it provided the deeply sampled blood TCRbeta repertoires that made up the dataset. A freely available public database, intended as a resource for researchers studying the immune response to SARS-CoV-2, is where the repertoires were released. Samples came from the ongoing ImmuneRACE study (first 160 participants) plus 1,254 subjects from 6 global collaborators. The sample metadata nearly always contained a de-identified subject ID, COVID-19 status, age in years and sex. Where available, HLA class I and class II types were obtained from metadata supplied by the sample provider rather than from assay-based typing. Points the paper makes about the study in general: How much clinical and demographic metadata was included differed by source and by participant, and the metadata was provided uncurated.

CDR3 length: 13 amino acids, cysteine to phenylalanine. Of the read, only the CDR3 DNA is kept; its 39 bases are in frame from base 1. Relative to germline, V is 3 bases shorter and J is 1 base shorter, with 8 bases between their ends. CDR1 and CDR2, looked up from the germline V gene, are SGHRS and YFSETQ. Of note for this clone: Its antigen target is currently unknown. No base qualities exist here, and no much larger clone lies one base off it.

In the prospective study, participants were roughly 18 to 100 years old, resided in fewer than 25 geographic areas of the United States, and were enrolled through a virtual design. Cohort assignment in the prospective study relied on participant-reported clinical history from a screening survey and a study questionnaire. Exposed participants had been in contact, within 2 weeks of entering the study, with a person who had a PCR-confirmed or clinician-diagnosed case of COVID-19. In the prospective study, mobile phlebotomists collected whole blood, serum and a nasopharyngeal or oropharyngeal swab from each participant. Participants in the prospective study had the option to provide additional blood draws and questionnaires over a roughly 2-month period. Blood samples from the prospective study were shipped frozen or at room temperature prior to DNA extraction. The immunoSEQ Assay, a bias-controlled multiplex PCR, was used to amplify TCRbeta CDR3 regions from genomic DNA. On the authors' methods: Nucleated cell counts per sample were estimated from amplification of reference gene primers within the assay. To quantify the absolute abundance of each unique TCRbeta CDR3 rearrangement, sequence reads were collapsed and filtered. For each sample, productive Simpson clonality was calculated as the square root of Simpson's diversity index over productive rearrangements. TCRdb holds this immuneACCESS table with in-frame rearrangements only. Some clones are missing; in checked studies, unresolved V genes explain under half, and the rest has no known cause. The V and J calls and clone size are taken from that table; D and trimming were inferred from the DNA. The table for this sample lists about 350,000 clones; about nine tenths of them were counted only once. Over 0.9% of the sample is held by the ten biggest clonotypes.

Sequenced input: PBMCs or T cells enriched from blood (not recorded which). The sequence was collected from a young woman who had been exposed to COVID-19. The chain is encoded by TRBV5-1 joined to TRBJ2-7, with a weak D call of TRBD1 (5 bases match). The CDR3 is CASSSTVSYEQYF. The DNA sequence is TGCGCCAGCAGCTCGACAGTTTCCTACGAGCAGTACTTC.